A selection of T cell receptor beta chains follows, all from one sample in a study of T cell responses to AZD1222 COVID-19 vaccine. Sequenced by immunoSEQ multiplex PCR; TCRdb stores in-frame clones only, minus some. This repertoire shows fewer than 120,000 clones, around 85% found once; its top ten account for 4% to 5%. Sequences were derived from peripheral blood, sampled on day 0 of AZD1222 vaccination. The receptors originated from an adult in good health. The CDR3 runs from the conserved cysteine through the conserved F or W. The D gene is left open where the match is weak. Clone size is stated in some rows and not others, as once, few, many or a class when expanded.

>-|TRBJ2-1|-|15|TRBV14
CASSRYGGSHNEQFF
TGTGCCAGCAGCCGCTATGGGGGGTCCCACAATGAGCAGTTCTTC
>TRBD1|TRBJ1-3|-|14|TRBV10-3
CAISGTGGGNTIYF
TGTGCCATCAGTGGGACAGGGGGCGGAAACACCATATATTTT
>-|TRBJ1-1|-|13|TRBV30
CAWSVTGGTEAFF
TGTGCCTGGAGTGTTACGGGGGGCACTGAAGCTTTCTTT
>-|TRBJ1-5|-|13|TRBV28
CASRAPRVQPQHF
TGTGCCAGCAGGGCTCCCAGGGTTCAGCCCCAGCATTTT
>-|TRBJ1-6|-|16|TRBV3-1/TRBV3-2
CASSATGLGGNSPLHF
TGTGCCAGCAGTGCCACAGGGCTTGGGGGGAATTCACCCCTCCACTTT
>TRBD1|TRBJ2-7|few|14|TRBV18
CASSPGTGANEQYF
TGTGCCAGCTCACCCGGGACAGGGGCCAACGAGCAGTACTTC
>TRBD1|TRBJ1-1|-|16|TRBV9
CASSSRQGGLPTEAFF
TGTGCCAGCAGCTCACGACAGGGCGGTCTCCCCACTGAAGCTTTCTTT
>-|TRBJ2-2|once|17|TRBV5-7
CASSLDSCARTTGELFF
TGTGCCAGCAGCTTGGACTCCTGTGCGCGAACCACCGGGGAGCTGTTTTTT
>-|TRBJ2-5|-|13|TRBV7-2
CASSFSGTETQYF
TGTGCCAGCAGCTTTTCAGGGACGGAGACCCAGTACTTC
>-|TRBJ2-2|-|13|TRBV19
CASRSQVPGELFF
TGTGCCAGTAGAAGCCAGGTCCCCGGGGAGCTGTTTTTT
>-|TRBJ2-1|-|14|TRBV10-1
CASSLRRSDDEQFF
TGCGCCAGCAGCCTGCGACGGTCCGACGATGAGCAGTTCTTC
>-|TRBJ2-7|-|15|TRBV28
CASSVRELGDYEQYF
TGTGCCAGCAGTGTCCGCGAGTTGGGGGACTACGAGCAGTACTTC
>-|TRBJ1-2|-|12|TRBV6-2/TRBV6-3
CASSLISHGYTF
TGTGCCAGCAGTTTGATTTCGCATGGCTACACCTTC
>TRBD1|TRBJ1-4|-|18|TRBV7-9
CASSPIWGQGAVREKLFF
TGTGCCAGCAGCCCGATTTGGGGACAGGGGGCTGTGAGGGAAAAACTGTTTTTT
>-|TRBJ2-3|-|14|TRBV11-3
CASSLAGVGNTQYF
TGTGCCAGCAGCTTAGCCGGAGTAGGAAATACGCAGTATTTT
>-|TRBJ1-1|-|13|TRBV14
CASSKTRGTEAFF
TGTGCCAGCAGCAAGACTCGAGGGACTGAAGCTTTCTTT
>TRBD1|TRBJ2-5|-|16|TRBV7-2
CASSARTGRLRETQYF
TGTGCCAGCAGCGCGCGGACAGGGAGACTCCGAGAGACCCAGTACTTC
>TRBD2|TRBJ2-1|-|17|TRBV4-3
CASSQDPSGSDYNEQFF
TGCGCCAGCAGCCAAGATCCTAGCGGGAGTGATTACAATGAGCAGTTCTTC
>-|TRBJ1-2|-|13|TRBV3-1/TRBV3-2
CASSQGPSGGYTF
TGTGCCAGCAGCCAAGGGCCCAGTGGTGGCTACACCTTC
>-|TRBJ1-2|-|15|TRBV28
CASSSRASGNYGYTF
TGTGCCAGCAGTAGCAGGGCGTCCGGTAACTATGGCTACACCTTC
>-|TRBJ1-1|-|15|TRBV28
CASQGGPAMNTEAFF
TGTGCCTCACAGGGTGGCCCGGCGATGAACACTGAAGCTTTCTTT
>-|TRBJ1-5|once|14|TRBV7-2
CASSSNRGNQPQHF
TGTGCCAGCAGCTCGAACAGGGGCAATCAGCCCCAGCATTTT
>-|TRBJ1-3|-|15|TRBV5-4
CASSLRPNSGNTIYF
TGTGCCAGCAGCTTGCGTCCAAACTCTGGAAACACCATATATTTT
>-|TRBJ1-2|-|13|TRBV24-1
CATSADRFYGYTF
TGTGCCACCAGTGCGGACAGATTCTATGGCTACACCTTC
>TRBD1|TRBJ1-6|-|18|TRBV7-2
CASSPPLGQGHYNSPLHF
TGTGCCAGCAGCCCGCCACTGGGACAGGGTCACTATAATTCACCCCTCCACTTT
>TRBD1|TRBJ1-1|-|14|TRBV18
CASSPPRAQGLAFF
TGTGCCAGCTCACCCCCGAGGGCACAGGGGCTTGCTTTCTTT
>-|TRBJ1-3|few|17|TRBV4-3
CASSPDPFGGAGNTIYF
TGCGCCAGCAGCCCCGACCCCTTCGGGGGCGCTGGAAACACCATATATTTT
>-|TRBJ2-7|-|14|TRBV7-9
CASSLGASSYEQYF
TGTGCCAGCAGCTTAGGTGCCAGCTCCTACGAGCAGTACTTC
>-|TRBJ1-2|-|14|TRBV3-1/TRBV3-2
CASSQESAAAGYTF
TGTGCCAGCAGCCAAGAATCCGCCGCTGCGGGCTACACCTTC
>-|TRBJ2-2|-|16|TRBV4-3
CASSQETLPNTGELFF
TGCGCCAGCAGCCAAGAAACTTTACCGAACACCGGGGAGCTGTTTTTT
>-|TRBJ1-2|-|14|TRBV30
CAWRWDGRYYGYTF
TGTGCCTGGAGATGGGACGGTCGATACTATGGCTACACCTTC
>TRBD1|TRBJ1-2|-|16|TRBV28
CASRFSSGTGAHGYTF
TGTGCCAGCAGGTTCTCCTCCGGGACAGGTGCTCATGGCTACACCTTC
>-|TRBJ2-1|-|13|TRBV5-1
CASSLLHYNEQFF
TGCGCCAGCAGCTTGCTCCACTACAATGAGCAGTTCTTC
>-|TRBJ1-2|-|14|TRBV24-1
CATSLTDERYGYTF
TGTGCCACCAGTCTGACGGACGAGAGATATGGCTACACCTTC
>-|TRBJ1-4|-|13|TRBV18
CASSPRDNEKLFF
TGTGCCAGCTCACCACGGGACAACGAAAAACTGTTTTTT
>-|TRBJ1-1|-|13|TRBV19
CASSMGGWTEAFF
TGTGCCAGTAGTATGGGGGGATGGACTGAAGCTTTCTTT
>-|TRBJ1-1|-|12|TRBV4-3
CASSHRLGGAFF
TGCGCCAGCAGCCACCGATTGGGGGGAGCTTTCTTT
>-|TRBJ2-3|-|15|TRBV24-1
CATSDFTETTDTQYF
TGTGCCACCAGTGATTTTACCGAAACCACAGATACGCAGTATTTT
>TRBD1|TRBJ1-2|-|16|TRBV4-1
CASSQGDRGLNYGYTF
TGCGCCAGCAGCCAAGGGGACAGGGGGCTGAACTATGGCTACACCTTC
>-|TRBJ1-5|-|15|TRBV28
CASSWDGRGNQPQHF
TGTGCCAGCAGCTGGGATGGGCGAGGCAATCAGCCCCAGCATTTT
>-|TRBJ1-1|-|12|TRBV28
CASSPNSWGAFF
TGTGCCAGCAGCCCGAATTCCTGGGGAGCTTTCTTT
>-|TRBJ2-2|-|13|TRBV27
CASSFGWSGELFF
TGTGCCAGCAGTTTTGGGTGGTCCGGGGAGCTGTTTTTT
>TRBD2|TRBJ2-2|-|17|TRBV5-1
CASSLRGGQTGTGELFF
TGCGCCAGCAGCCTGCGGGGGGGCCAAACCGGCACCGGGGAGCTGTTTTTT
>TRBD1|TRBJ1-5|once|14|TRBV5-4
CASSRQGIGQPQHF
TGTGCCAGCAGCCGACAGGGTATAGGCCAGCCCCAGCATTTT
>TRBD1|TRBJ1-1|many|14|TRBV7-6
CASSPEDRGSLAFF
TGTGCCAGCAGCCCAGAGGACAGGGGAAGTCTAGCTTTCTTT
>TRBD1|TRBJ1-5|-|14|TRBV7-2
CASSLQGGNQPQHF
TGTGCCAGCAGCTTACAGGGGGGCAATCAGCCCCAGCATTTT
>-|TRBJ2-3|once|14|TRBV3-1/TRBV3-2
CASSQGRGVVTQYF
TGTGCCAGCAGCCAAGGACGAGGGGTGGTGACGCAGTATTTT
>-|TRBJ2-7|once|16|TRBV28
CASSFGGGRSSYEQYF
TGTGCCAGCAGTTTTGGAGGAGGACGGAGCTCCTACGAGCAGTACTTC
>TRBD1|TRBJ1-2|-|13|TRBV3-1/TRBV3-2
CASSPTGDYGYTF
TGTGCCAGCAGCCCCACAGGGGACTATGGCTACACCTTC
>TRBD2|TRBJ2-3|-|20|TRBV12-5
CASGLVHGCRLAGIADTQYF
TGTGCTAGTGGTTTGGTACACGGGTGCCGGCTAGCGGGGATAGCAGATACGCAGTATTTT
>-|TRBJ2-7|-|13|TRBV3-1/TRBV3-2
CASSQPPLYEQYF
TGTGCCAGCAGCCAACCCCCCCTATACGAGCAGTACTTC
>TRBD2|TRBJ2-4|once|14|TRBV30
CAWTPSGGKNIQYF
TGTGCCTGGACACCTAGCGGGGGCAAAAACATTCAGTACTTC
>TRBD1|TRBJ1-6|-|14|TRBV30
CACQGQATNSPLHF
TGTGCCTGTCAGGGACAGGCTACGAATTCACCCCTCCACTTT
>-|TRBJ1-2|-|15|TRBV5-5
CASSLAMGANYGYTF
TGTGCCAGCAGCTTAGCTATGGGGGCTAACTATGGCTACACCTTC
>-|TRBJ1-5|-|14|TRBV5-6
CASSLGLRDQPQHF
TGTGCCAGCAGCTTGGGTCTACGGGATCAGCCCCAGCATTTT